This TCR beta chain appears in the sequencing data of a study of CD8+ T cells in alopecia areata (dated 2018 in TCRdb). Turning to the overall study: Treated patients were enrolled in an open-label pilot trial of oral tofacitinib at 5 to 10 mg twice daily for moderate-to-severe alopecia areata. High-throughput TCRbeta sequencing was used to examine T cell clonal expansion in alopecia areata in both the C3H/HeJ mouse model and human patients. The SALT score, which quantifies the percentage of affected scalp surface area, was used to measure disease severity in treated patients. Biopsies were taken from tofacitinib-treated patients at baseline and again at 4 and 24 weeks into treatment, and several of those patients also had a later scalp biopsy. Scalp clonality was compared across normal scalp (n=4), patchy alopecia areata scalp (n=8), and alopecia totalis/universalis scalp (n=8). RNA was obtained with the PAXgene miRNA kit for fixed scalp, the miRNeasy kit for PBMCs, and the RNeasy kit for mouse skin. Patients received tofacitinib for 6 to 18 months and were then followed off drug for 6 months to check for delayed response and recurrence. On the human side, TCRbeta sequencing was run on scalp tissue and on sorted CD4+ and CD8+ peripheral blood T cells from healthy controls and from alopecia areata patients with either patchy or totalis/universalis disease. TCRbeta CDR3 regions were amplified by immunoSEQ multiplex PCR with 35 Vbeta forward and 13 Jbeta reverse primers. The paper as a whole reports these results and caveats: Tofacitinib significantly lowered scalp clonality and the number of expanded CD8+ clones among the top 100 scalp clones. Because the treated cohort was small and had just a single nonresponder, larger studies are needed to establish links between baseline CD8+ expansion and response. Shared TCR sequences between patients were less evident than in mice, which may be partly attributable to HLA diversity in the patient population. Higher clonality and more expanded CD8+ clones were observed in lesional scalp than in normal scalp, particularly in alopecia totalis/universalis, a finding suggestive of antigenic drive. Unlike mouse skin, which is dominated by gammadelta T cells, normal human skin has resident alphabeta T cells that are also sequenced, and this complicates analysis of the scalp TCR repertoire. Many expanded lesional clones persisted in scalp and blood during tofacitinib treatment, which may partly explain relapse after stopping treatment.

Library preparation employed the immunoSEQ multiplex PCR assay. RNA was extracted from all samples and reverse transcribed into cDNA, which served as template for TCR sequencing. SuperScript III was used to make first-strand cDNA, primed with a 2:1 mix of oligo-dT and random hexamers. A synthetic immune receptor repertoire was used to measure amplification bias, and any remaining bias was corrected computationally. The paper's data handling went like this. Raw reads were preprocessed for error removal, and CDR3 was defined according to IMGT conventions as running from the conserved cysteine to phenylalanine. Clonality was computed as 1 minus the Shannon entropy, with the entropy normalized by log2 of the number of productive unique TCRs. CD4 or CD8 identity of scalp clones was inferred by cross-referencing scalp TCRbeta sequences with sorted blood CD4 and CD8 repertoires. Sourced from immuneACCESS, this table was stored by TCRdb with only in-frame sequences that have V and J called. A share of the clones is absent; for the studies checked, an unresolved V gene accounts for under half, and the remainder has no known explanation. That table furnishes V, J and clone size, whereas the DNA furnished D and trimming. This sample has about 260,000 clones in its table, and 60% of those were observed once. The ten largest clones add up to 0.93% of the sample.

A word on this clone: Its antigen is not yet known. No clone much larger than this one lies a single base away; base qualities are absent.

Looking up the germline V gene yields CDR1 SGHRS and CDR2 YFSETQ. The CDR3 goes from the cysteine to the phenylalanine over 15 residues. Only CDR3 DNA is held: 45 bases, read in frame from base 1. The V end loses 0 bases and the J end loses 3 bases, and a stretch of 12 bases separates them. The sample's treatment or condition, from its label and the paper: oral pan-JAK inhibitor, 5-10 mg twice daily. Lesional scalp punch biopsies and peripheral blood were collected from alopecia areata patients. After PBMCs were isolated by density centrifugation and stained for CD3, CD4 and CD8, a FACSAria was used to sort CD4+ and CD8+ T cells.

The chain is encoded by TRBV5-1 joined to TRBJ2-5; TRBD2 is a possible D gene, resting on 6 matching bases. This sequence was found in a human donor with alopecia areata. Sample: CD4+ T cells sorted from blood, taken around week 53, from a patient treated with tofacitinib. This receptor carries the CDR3 CASSLVPRREETQYF. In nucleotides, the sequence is TGCGCCAGCAGCTTGGTACCGAGGAGGGAAGAGACCCAGTACTTC.